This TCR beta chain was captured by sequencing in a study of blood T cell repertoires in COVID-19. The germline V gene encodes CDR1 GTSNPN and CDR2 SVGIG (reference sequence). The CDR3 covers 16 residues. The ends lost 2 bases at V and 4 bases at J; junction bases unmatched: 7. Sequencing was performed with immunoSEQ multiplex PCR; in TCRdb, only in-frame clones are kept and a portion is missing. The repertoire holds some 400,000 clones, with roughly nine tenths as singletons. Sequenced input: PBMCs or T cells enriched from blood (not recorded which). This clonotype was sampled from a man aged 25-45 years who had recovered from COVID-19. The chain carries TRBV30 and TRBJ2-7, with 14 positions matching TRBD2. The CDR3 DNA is TGTGCCTGGAGTATCGGGACTAGCGGGAGAAGTTACGAGCAGTACTTC. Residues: CAWSIGTSGRSYEQYF.